This passage covers 24 T cell receptor beta chains from one sample sequenced in a study of cytomegalovirus exposure and HLA in healthy donors. PCR employed 60 Vbeta and 13 Jbeta primers. The data were produced by immunoSEQ multiplex PCR, yet TCRdb's version contains in-frame clones alone and is incomplete. The sample lists fewer than 140,000 clones, roughly four fifths occurring once. Sequencing was performed on PBMCs. Receptors were obtained from a middle-aged man in good health and CMV-seronegative.

The chain employs TRBV6-5 and TRBJ2-7, with D tentatively TRBD2 (5 bases). The ends were cut back, 5 bases at V and 3 bases at J, with 8 bases in the middle. The CDR3 has 12 amino acids. The germline V gene has CDR1 MNHEY and CDR2 SVGAGI. The CDR3 DNA is TGTGCCAGCAGTCGGGAAAACTACGAGCAGTACTTC. Its translation: CASSRENYEQYF.

The chain recombines TRBV18 with TRBJ2-5; 11 bases fit TRBD2. This CDR3 region has 15 residues. Germline-derived CDR1 and CDR2 are KGHSH and LQKENI. The V and J ends lost 0 bases and 3 bases, in that order; junction bases with no gene match: 0. The DNA of the CDR3 is TGTGCCAGCTCACCACCTAGCGGGGGGGAAGAGACCCAGTACTTC. Its translation is CASSPPSGGEETQYF.

The rearrangement uses TRBV5-4 and TRBJ2-3; the match to TRBD1 covers 7 bases. The CDR3 length is 14 residues. Germline CDR1 and CDR2: SGHNT and YYREEE (reference sequence). Trimming took 6 bases from V and 5 from J; bases not matched to a gene: 9. The DNA for the CDR3 is TGTGCCAGCATGCTAGGGGGCTGGGGAGATACGCAGTATTTT. The encoded protein is CASMLGGWGDTQYF.

The gene calls are TRBV13 and TRBJ1-1; D remains ambiguous. V lost 1 base, J lost 6 bases, and 9 bases lay in between. CDR1 is PRHDT and CDR2 is FYEKMQ in the germline V gene (reference sequence). There are 13 residues in the CDR3. The CDR3: CASSLDFSAEAFF. Here the CDR3 DNA reads TGTGCCAGCAGCTTAGATTTTTCGGCTGAAGCTTTCTTT.

The rearrangement uses TRBV4-2 and TRBJ2-1; D unresolved. CDR1 LGHNA and CDR2 YNFKEQ come from the germline V gene. The CDR3 totals 15 residues. The V gene lost 7 bases and the J gene lost 6 bases, with 19 bases spanning the gap. The CDR3 nucleotides are TGTGCCAGCACCGAGACCCGGAGAAGTATCAATGAGCAGTTCTTC. It specifies CASTETRRSINEQFF.

The CDR3 spells CASSYRQGAKETQYF. CDR3 nucleotide sequence: TGTGCCAGCAGCTACCGACAGGGGGCAAAAGAGACCCAGTACTTC. The chain recombines TRBV5-6 with TRBJ2-5; 10 nucleotides match TRBD1. After removal of 3 bases from V and 3 bases from J, the junction contained 5 bases not matched to a gene. From germline, CDR1 is SGHDT and CDR2 YYEEEE. The CDR3 consists of 15 residues.

DNA for the CDR3: TGTGCCAGCAGCTCGAGAGGGTTGACTGAAGCTTTCTTT. Its protein product is CASSSRGLTEAFF. The chain is built from TRBV11-2 and TRBJ1-1; no definite D call. CDR1 is SGHAT and CDR2 is FQNNGV in the germline V gene. The CDR3 is 13 residues long. Trimming took off 4 bases at V and 5 bases at J, with 11 bases between the two ends.

This clone was recorded once. The chain couples TRBV29-1 to TRBJ2-5, with 7 positions matching TRBD2. Germline CDR1 reads SQVTM; CDR2 reads ANQGSEA. This CDR3 is 13 amino acids long. The ends lost 7 bases at V and 2 bases at J; junction bases unmatched: 7. The CDR3, as DNA: TGCAGCGGTACCCAGGGAGGGCAAGAGACCCAGTACTTC. It codes for CSGTQGGQETQYF. Together with reference TRBV29-1 and TRBJ2-5, the CDR3 gives the full variable domain: SAVISQKPSRDICQRGTSLTIQCQVDSQVTMMFWYRQQPGQSLTLIATANQGSEATYESGFVIDKFPISRPNLTFSTLTVSNMSPEDSSIYLCSGTQGGQETQYFGPGTRLLVL.

This clone appeared once. This rearrangement joins TRBV12-5 to TRBJ1-5; no firm D call. Germline V CDR1 and CDR2: LGHNT, FRNRAP. CDR3 length: 12 residues. The ends were cut back, 7 bases at V and 5 bases at J, with 9 bases in the middle. CDR3 protein: CASAQSYQPQHF. The CDR3 DNA reads TGTGCTAGTGCCCAGTCATATCAGCCCCAGCATTTT.

The chain links TRBV27 to TRBJ2-5, with TRBD2 as a possible D gene (6 bases). V was cut by 5 bases and J by 2 bases, with 9 bases left in between. Germline values: CDR1 MNHEY, CDR2 SMNVEV (reference sequence). This CDR3 has 13 amino acids. The CDR3 here is CASSRGLQETQYF. The CDR3 DNA is TGTGCCAGCAGTAGGGGACTTCAAGAGACCCAGTACTTC.

The CDR3 DNA follows: TGTGCCAGCAGCTTAGTCCCTCTCGGGAGTCAAAGTATGACTGAAGCTTTCTTT. The encoded protein is CASSLVPLGSQSMTEAFF. This chain links TRBV7-3 with TRBJ1-1; D not certain. V was pared by 2 bases and J by 5 bases, with 24 bases between. Germline lookup yields CDR1 SGHTA and CDR2 FQGTGA. The CDR3 has 18 amino acids.

This clone was counted a single time. V and J are TRBV19 and TRBJ1-1, with 12 nucleotides matching TRBD1. Trimming at V came to 2 bases and at J to 4 bases, leaving 5 bases not matched to a gene. CDR3 size: 16 residues. Germline V gene sequence: CDR1 LNHDA, CDR2 SQIVND (reference sequence). The CDR3 protein is CASSIRGQGAITEAFF. The CDR3 DNA reads TGTGCCAGTAGTATAAGGGGACAGGGGGCAATCACTGAAGCTTTCTTT.

J is TRBJ1-6 and V is TRBV19; 8 nucleotides match TRBD1. Germline loops: CDR1 LNHDA, CDR2 SQIVND (reference sequence). V shed 4 bases, J shed 8 bases, and the junction held 7 bases outside the gene matches. The CDR3 covers 15 residues. The chain's CDR3 is CASSNTGGSDSPLHF. CDR3 DNA: TGTGCCAGTAGTAACACAGGGGGTTCCGATTCACCCCTCCACTTT.

The V gene is TRBV7-9, the J gene TRBJ2-2; 11 bases match TRBD2. V dropped 3 bases and J dropped 9; count of bases not matched to a gene: 9. The CDR3 covers 16 residues. In germline, CDR1 is SEHNR, CDR2 FQNEAQ (reference sequence). As DNA, the CDR3 is TGTGCCAGCAGCTTCGGGACTAGCGGTTCGGAGAGGGAGCTGTTTTTT. Protein sequence: CASSFGTSGSERELFF.

The CDR3, as DNA: TGTGCCTGGAACTCAGCGACAGGGAGGGAAAAACTGTTTTTT. It codes for CAWNSATGREKLFF. The chain uses TRBV30 and TRBJ1-4; 7 positions match TRBD1. In germline, CDR1 is GTSNPN, CDR2 SVGIG (reference sequence). Losses at the gene ends were 4 bases for V and 8 bases for J; bases not matched to a gene: 10. This CDR3 spans 14 amino acids.

The gene calls are TRBV25-1 and TRBJ1-6, with TRBD1 identical over 7 bases. Germline V CDR1 and CDR2: MGHDK, SYGVNS. The CDR3 sequence is 14 residues long. With V trimmed by 6 bases and J by 7 bases, 6 bases remained unmatched. The CDR3 loop reads CASRSGTVNSPLHF. The CDR3 coding sequence is TGTGCCAGCAGATCCGGGACAGTAAATTCACCCCTCCACTTT.

The chain uses TRBV19 and TRBJ1-4, with D hard to call. This CDR3 is built from 14 residues. The germline gives CDR1 LNHDA, CDR2 SQIVND (reference sequence). Trimming took off 0 bases at V and 10 bases at J, with 12 bases between the two ends. DNA of the CDR3: TGTGCCAGTAGTATAGAAAGGTTTGGAGGAAAACTGTTTTTT. Its protein is CASSIERFGGKLFF.

This clone was recorded once. The rearrangement links TRBV6-4 to TRBJ1-6; 7 bases line up with TRBD1. This CDR3 has 14 residues. The germline CDR1 and CDR2 sequences are MRHNA and SNTAGT. V dropped 4 bases and J dropped 7; count of bases not matched to a gene: 4. Written as DNA, the CDR3 is TGTGCCAGCAGTGCCGGGACAGCCAATTCACCCCTCCACTTT. Protein product: CASSAGTANSPLHF.

This rearrangement joins TRBV6-1 to TRBJ1-5, with a possible D match to TRBD1 (5 bases). Per germline, CDR1 MNHNS and CDR2 SASEGT. V lost 4 bases to trimming and J lost 4 bases, with 14 bases between them. This CDR3 region has 15 residues. CDR3 coding DNA: TGTGCCAGCAGTGCCCTACAGGTTTTGAATCAGCCCCAGCATTTT. Residues: CASSALQVLNQPQHF.

The J gene is TRBJ2-5, the V gene TRBV2, with D perhaps TRBD2 (5 bases). With 7 bases removed from V and 4 bases from J, the gap between germline ends came to 13 bases. The CDR3 sequence is 13 residues long. CDR1 and CDR2 from the germline V gene are SNHLY and FYNNEI. The CDR3 spells CASIRGLGETQYF. The CDR3 coding sequence is TGTGCCAGCATCCGAGGGTTGGGAGAGACCCAGTACTTC. Full variable domain (outside the CDR3, taken from reference TRBV2 and TRBJ2-5): EPEVTQTPSHQVTQMGQEVILRCVPISNHLYFYWYRQILGQKVEFLVSFYNNEISEKSEIFDDQFSVERPDGSNFTLKIRSTKLEDSAMYFCASIRGLGETQYFGPGTRLLVL.

The V call is TRBV25-1, the J call TRBJ1-1, with 7 positions matching TRBD1. The CDR3 runs 15 residues. Looked up from germline, CDR1 is MGHDK and CDR2 is SYGVNS. The V gene end was trimmed by 6 bases and the J gene end by 5 bases; junction bases not matched to a gene: 12. The DNA for the CDR3 is TGTGCCAGCAGGGAGACAGGGAAGGGGAGGACTGAAGCTTTCTTT. This gives the protein CASRETGKGRTEAFF.

This chain connects TRBV5-4 to TRBJ2-5, with TRBD1 identical over 9 bases. The CDR3 sequence is 15 residues long. With V trimmed by 2 bases and J by 1 base, 3 bases remained unmatched. From germline, CDR1 is SGHNT and CDR2 YYREEE (reference sequence). The CDR3 region has the DNA TGTGCCAGCAGCTTACCGACAGGGGGCCAAGAGACCCAGTACTTC. It translates to CASSLPTGGQETQYF.

V gene TRBV6-1 combines with J gene TRBJ2-2; 8 bases align to TRBD1. This CDR3 is built from 14 residues. From germline, CDR1 is MNHNS and CDR2 SASEGT. V shed 10 bases and J 5 bases; nucleotides not matched to a gene: 9. CDR3 in DNA: TGTGCCACCCGGACAGGGTCGCAGACCGGGGAGCTGTTTTTT. Residues: CATRTGSQTGELFF.

V gene TRBV2 combines with J gene TRBJ2-3; a weak D match, TRBD2 (5 bases). The V end lost 6 bases, the J end lost 6 bases, and 16 bases lay between the germline ends. This CDR3 is 14 amino acids long. Germline values: CDR1 SNHLY, CDR2 FYNNEI. The chain's CDR3 is CASRPLSRGDTQYF. The DNA for the CDR3 is TGTGCCAGCAGACCTCTCTCAAGAGGGGATACGCAGTATTTT.